In this sample, the clone carrying this T cell receptor (beta chain) turned up many times. Its matching antigen is unknown. The data were taken from a study of molecular identifiers for immune sequencing clone quantification. The study, taken as a whole, reports: It was shown that clones above 20 RNA copies held over 99% of effector molecules, but under 1% in naive cells.

TCRdb reprocessed the PCR reads via MiXCR and lists one record per CDR3 protein. The sample has about 320,000 distinct CDR3 sequences, about 20% seen once. From germline, CDR1 is SQVTM and CDR2 ANQGSEA. The CDR3 contains 14 residues. Between the trimmed V and J ends, which lost 6 bases and 5 bases, there was a span of 19 bases. The gene calls are TRBV29-1 and TRBJ2-5, with D possibly being TRBD1 (6 bases). Sequencing was performed on naive CD8+ T cells from blood, with Jurkat cell RNA spiked in. Documented subset: FACS-sorted CD8+CD4-CCR7+CD45RA+ naive T cells. This TCR derives from a human donor in good health. Some libraries in this study had Jurkat cell RNA spiked in. The CDR3 loop is CSVAPGALGETQYF. The CDR3 DNA reads TGCAGCGTCGCCCCAGGGGCCCTGGGGGAGACCCAGTACTTC. The complete variable domain, with remaining parts taken from reference TRBV29-1 and TRBJ2-5, reads SAVISQKPSRDICQRGTSLTIQCQVDSQVTMMFWYRQQPGQSLTLIATANQGSEATYESGFVIDKFPISRPNLTFSTLTVSNMSPEDSSIYLCSVAPGALGETQYFGPGTRLLVL.